The clone carrying this T cell receptor (beta chain) was counted between two and nine times. Its antigen is not known. The assay was immunoSEQ multiplex PCR, and TCRdb's table has in-frame clones only and misses some. Of 140,000 to 150,000 clones in the sample, 89% are singletons; the top ten hold 5.1%. Germline V gives CDR1 SEHNR, CDR2 FQNEAQ (reference sequence). The CDR3 spans 15 residues. V lost 3 bases, J lost 0 bases, and 8 bases lay in between. The source of the sample is a study of T cell responses to AZD1222 COVID-19 vaccine. General study points: All repertoire sampling was performed exclusively after the peak T cell response. A rise in Spike-specific TCR breadth and depth followed two AZD1222 doses. Per reports, nearly half of all spike-specific TCRs target regions that are unmutated in variants.

The material was peripheral blood, obtained on day 0 of AZD1222 vaccination. This clonotype was sampled from an adult in good health. V usage is TRBV7-9 and J usage is TRBJ1-4; D ambiguous. This chain's CDR3 is CASSLRMTTNEKLFF. DNA for the CDR3: TGTGCCAGCAGCTTGAGGATGACAACTAATGAAAAACTGTTTTTT. The variable domain in full, with the rest retrieved from reference TRBV7-9 and TRBJ1-4, is DTGVSQNPRHKITKRGQNVTFRCDPISEHNRLYWYRQTLGQGPEFLTYFQNEAQLEKSRLLSDRFSAERPKGSFSTLEIQRTEQGDSAMYLCASSLRMTTNEKLFFGSGTQLSVL.